This TCR beta chain was observed in a study of blood T cell repertoires in COVID-19. Overall study: Acute-phase and convalescent COVID-19 samples originated in the United States, Italy and Spain. Sources were T cells, B-cell-depleted T cells, or PBMCs; the material itself was cDNA or gDNA.

Enrolment of Seattle patients took place during active infection, and they were followed longitudinally. Original processing notes: How many nucleated cells were present was estimated from reference gene primer amplification. The method was immunoSEQ multiplex PCR; TCRdb's version includes in-frame clones alone and lacks a portion of them. That table supplies the V and J calls and clone size; D and trimming were determined from the DNA. This sample has approximately 300,000 clones; 90% occur once, and the top ten carry nearly 7%. CDR1 and CDR2 (germline): ENHRY, SYGVKD. This CDR3 is 19 amino acids long. V shed 2 bases and J 4 bases; nucleotides not matched to a gene: 13.

This TCR was sampled from a woman in her 30s with COVID-19, enrolled during active disease. Specimen: peripheral blood. V is TRBV10-3 and J is TRBJ2-1, with TRBD2 matching over 11 bases. CDR3 loop: CAISEGHRPSGRTYNEQFF. The CDR3 DNA is TGTGCCATCAGTGAGGGGCACCGTCCTAGCGGGAGGACGTACAATGAGCAGTTCTTC.